This TCR beta chain came from a study of CD8 T cells in Susac syndrome. Study-wide results and caveats: As the study acknowledged, the number of individuals who were part of its TCR sequencing and HLA analysis was relatively small.

Trimming took 6 bases from V and 2 from J, leaving 15 bases between them. Germline V CDR1 and CDR2: SGHRS, YFSETQ. The CDR3 sequence is 14 residues long. Random hexamers were used to reverse transcribe an amount of roughly 0.5 to 1 ug RNA. The TCR beta CDR3 was amplified by immunoSEQ multiplex PCR across 54 Vbeta, 13 Jbeta. TCRdb reprocessed the immunoSEQ multiplex PCR reads via MiXCR and lists one record per CDR3 protein. This sample has approximately 170,000 distinct CDR3 sequences, with about 93% found just once. For this clonotype: The antigen is unknown.

TCR beta sequencing covered blood CD8+ and CD4+ T cells. Sequencing used CD4+ T cells from PBMCs. This chain connects TRBV5-1 to TRBJ2-7; TRBD2 is a possible D gene (5 bases). The sequence derives from a human donor in good health. The DNA of the CDR3 is TGCGCCAGCACCCGGGAAGCGGCGGCCTACGAGCAGTACTTC. Residues: CASTREAAAYEQYF. Using reference TRBV5-1 and TRBJ2-7 for the parts outside the CDR3, the full variable domain is KAGVTQTPRYLIKTRGQQVTLSCSPISGHRSVSWYQQTPGQGLQFLFEYFSETQRNKGNFPGRFSGRQFSNSRSEMNVSTLELGDSALYLCASTREAAAYEQYFGPGTRLTVT.